Presented here are 27 T cell receptor beta chains from one specimen sequenced in a study of T cells in localized non-small cell lung cancer. Repertoires were generated with immunoSEQ multiplex PCR, while TCRdb's copy carries only in-frame clones and drops some. The sample has around 50,000 clones; roughly 85% are singletons. The sample in question was peripheral blood, obtained before any cancer treatment. The receptors derive from a woman aged 35-75 years with stage I lung adenocarcinoma.

J is TRBJ1-1 and V is TRBV19, with D maybe TRBD1 (5 bases). The CDR3 has 15 residues. V was pared by 5 bases and J by 1 base, with 14 bases between. Germline assignment: CDR1 LNHDA and CDR2 SQIVND (reference sequence). The CDR3 region has the DNA TGTGCCAGTAGTTCCTTGGGACGGGAGAACACTGAAGCTTTCTTT. It is translated as CASSSLGRENTEAFF.

The chain links TRBV6-5 to TRBJ2-7, with 9 positions matching TRBD1. Per the germline V gene, CDR1 is MNHEY and CDR2 is SVGAGI. CDR3 size: 14 residues. The V segment lost 6 bases and the J segment 3 bases; nucleotides outside the gene matches: 6. The CDR3 region is CASSRGQGGYEQYF. CDR3 coding DNA: TGTGCCAGCAGCCGGGGACAGGGTGGCTACGAGCAGTACTTC.

The chain uses TRBV19 and TRBJ2-7; the D is unclear. The CDR3 has 14 residues. The V gene's germline CDR1 is LNHDA and CDR2 SQIVND (reference sequence). V lost 3 bases and J lost 0, with 9 bases in between. This CDR3 is CASSIDVLSYEQYF. In nucleotides, the CDR3 is TGTGCCAGTAGTATCGATGTCCTCTCCTACGAGCAGTACTTC.

The chain couples TRBV18 to TRBJ2-7; the D gene could be TRBD1 or TRBD2 (5 bases each). CDR1 and CDR2 (germline): KGHSH, LQKENI. There are 16 residues in the CDR3. V lost 1 base and J 2 bases, leaving 15 bases between the germline ends. The CDR3 bases are TGTGCCAGCTCACCACTGGCCGGGACGGAACCCTACGAGCAGTACTTC. It yields the protein CASSPLAGTEPYEQYF.

This clone was recorded once. The V and J genes are TRBV5-1 and TRBJ1-2; a possible D gene is TRBD1 (5 bases). The V end lost 3 bases, the J end lost 10 bases, and 16 bases lay between the germline ends. Germline V gene lookup returns CDR1 SGHRS and CDR2 YFSETQ. CDR3 length equals 13 residues. The CDR3 nucleotides are TGCGCCAGCAGCTCACAGGAGGCCCACTCCTACACCTTC. Residues: CASSSQEAHSYTF.

V gene TRBV25-1 combines with J gene TRBJ1-2; D is unresolved. V was shortened by 2 bases and J by 1 base, with 11 bases between the two germline ends. Germline assignment: CDR1 MGHDK and CDR2 SYGVNS. The length of the CDR3 is 15 residues. The CDR3 DNA reads TGTGCCAGCAGTGAAGCAGGACGAATTAACTATGGCTACACCTTC. It encodes CASSEAGRINYGYTF.

The CDR3 DNA is TGTGCCTGGAGTGTACAGGGATCGAGGACTAATGAAAAACTGTTTTTT. Translating gives CAWSVQGSRTNEKLFF. The chain employs TRBV30 and TRBJ1-4; tentative D call: TRBD1 (6 bases). V was trimmed by 0 bases and J by 2 bases, leaving 13 bases between them. Germline V gives CDR1 GTSNPN, CDR2 SVGIG (reference sequence). The CDR3 is 16 residues long.

V gene TRBV5-1 combines with J gene TRBJ2-4; TRBD1 might be the D (5 bases). Deletions cut 4 bases from V and 3 bases from J, with 26 bases between. Germline loops: CDR1 SGHRS, CDR2 YFSETQ. The CDR3 runs to 19 residues. CDR3 bases: TGCGCCAGCAGCCCGACAGAGCCTAGTTATACCGGCCTCAAAAACATTCAGTACTTC. Translating it yields CASSPTEPSYTGLKNIQYF.

The chain uses TRBV5-8 and TRBJ1-4; a weak D match, TRBD1 (6 bases). This CDR3 has 16 residues. CDR1 SGHTS and CDR2 YDEGEE come from the germline V gene. Trimming cost V 5 bases and J 7 bases, with 21 bases left between them. CDR3 protein: CASSQIQRGLAEKLFF. In DNA, the CDR3 is TGTGCCAGCAGTCAGATCCAGAGGGGGTTGGCTGAAAAACTGTTTTTT.

This chain connects TRBV28 to TRBJ2-7, with a tentative D call TRBD2 (5 bases). V shed 5 bases and J shed 5 bases, with 10 bases lying between them. From germline, CDR1 is MDHEN and CDR2 SYDVKM. This CDR3 comprises 12 residues. The CDR3 region has the DNA TGTGCCAGCAGTACGGACTTCAACGAGCAGTACTTC. Residues: CASSTDFNEQYF.

The chain recombines TRBV27 with TRBJ2-7; 9 positions agree with TRBD1. The V and J ends lost 8 bases and 4 bases, in that order; junction bases with no gene match: 9. CDR1 is MNHEY, CDR2 SMNVEV, per germline (reference sequence). The CDR3 loop spans 14 amino acids. The CDR3 DNA reads TGTGCCAGCGGCGAACAGGGGGCGCGGTACGAGCAGTACTTC. This codes for CASGEQGARYEQYF.

This sequence joins TRBV5-5 and TRBJ1-1; no reliable D call. This CDR3 is built from 14 residues. Germline lookup yields CDR1 SGHKS and CDR2 YYEKEE (reference sequence). Between the trimmed V and J ends, which lost 0 bases and 1 base, there was a span of 7 bases. The CDR3 coding sequence is TGTGCCAGCAGCTTGGCCGAGGGGAACACTGAAGCTTTCTTT. As protein: CASSLAEGNTEAFF.

The V gene is TRBV7-6, the J gene TRBJ1-1; D perhaps matches TRBD1 (5 bases). The CDR3 runs 16 residues. V was cut by 1 base and J by 0 bases, with 12 bases left in between. Germline CDR1 is SGHVS and CDR2 is FNYEAQ. CDR3 nucleotide sequence: TGTGCCAGCAGCTTAGAGGTGCCGGGACTGAACACTGAAGCTTTCTTT. Encoded protein: CASSLEVPGLNTEAFF.

The chain has TRBV5-4 and TRBJ2-7; D perhaps matches TRBD1 (5 bases). The V end lost 3 bases, the J end lost 6 bases, and 13 bases lay between the germline ends. Germline CDR1 SGHNT, CDR2 YYREEE (reference sequence). The length of the CDR3 is 13 residues. The CDR3 spells CASSSRVFGEQYF. The CDR3, as DNA: TGTGCCAGCAGCTCCAGGGTGTTCGGCGAGCAGTACTTC.

The chain couples TRBV6-6 to TRBJ1-2; D is undetermined. This CDR3 is 13 amino acids long. The V end lost 11 bases, the J end lost 6 bases, and 19 bases lay between the germline ends. Germline lookup yields CDR1 MNHNY and CDR2 SVGAGI (reference sequence). In DNA form, the CDR3 reads TGTGCCGTGCTACAGCCTCCGGGAGATGGCTACACCTTC. This sequence encodes CAVLQPPGDGYTF.

The chain couples TRBV7-8 to TRBJ2-1; D is ambiguous. Trimming pared 1 base from V and 10 bases from J, leaving 8 bases between. Germline V gene data show CDR1 as SGHVS and CDR2 as FQNEAQ. CDR3 length equals 12 residues. The CDR3 DNA reads TGTGCCAGCAGCTTAGTCTCTCGGGAGCAGTTCTTC. The encoded protein is CASSLVSREQFF.

The rearrangement uses TRBV18 and TRBJ2-3, with TRBD2 identical over 8 bases. Per germline, CDR1 KGHSH and CDR2 LQKENI. CDR3 length: 15 amino acids. The V segment lost 3 bases and the J segment 3 bases; nucleotides outside the gene matches: 5. The chain's CDR3 is CASSPRTSPTDTQYF. The CDR3 DNA is TGTGCCAGCTCACCCAGGACTAGCCCGACAGATACGCAGTATTTT. Combining the CDR3 with reference TRBV18 and TRBJ2-3 gives the whole variable domain NAGVMQNPRHLVRRRGQEARLRCSPMKGHSHVYWYRQLPEEGLKFMVYLQKENIIDESGMPKERFSAEFPKEGPSILRIQQVVRGDSAAYFCASSPRTSPTDTQYFGPGTRLTVL.

The chain couples TRBV6-6 to TRBJ2-5, with TRBD2 identical over 9 bases. The CDR3 sequence is 14 residues long. CDR1 MNHNY and CDR2 SVGAGI come from the germline V gene (reference sequence). Trimming took 5 bases from V and 5 from J; bases not matched to a gene: 6. The CDR3 region is CASSKGGGAETQYF. CDR3 nucleotide sequence: TGTGCCAGCAGTAAGGGCGGGGGGGCGGAGACCCAGTACTTC.

J is TRBJ2-7 and V is TRBV30; 8 nucleotides align to TRBD1. The CDR3 totals 15 residues. The J segment lost 4 bases and the V segment lost 0 bases, leaving 8 bases of the junction unmatched. Germline V lookup: CDR1 GTSNPN, CDR2 SVGIG (reference sequence). The CDR3, as DNA: TGTGCCTGGAGTGTTTTGGGGACAGGAATATACGAGCAGTACTTC. Amino acids: CAWSVLGTGIYEQYF. The full variable domain, completed using reference TRBV30 and TRBJ2-7, is SQTIHQWPATLVQPVGSPLSLECTVEGTSNPNLYWYRQAAGRGLQLLFYSVGIGQISSEVPQNLSASRPQDRQFILSSKKLLLSDSGFYLCAWSVLGTGIYEQYFGPGTRLTVT.

The rearrangement uses TRBV5-8 and TRBJ1-2; perhaps TRBD1 as D (6 bases). The CDR3 contains 13 residues. Germline V gene lookup returns CDR1 SGHTS and CDR2 YDEGEE. Trimming cost V 5 bases and J 5 bases, with 13 bases left between them. The CDR3 bases are TGTGCCAGCAGGTTACAGGGACGGTATGGCTACACCTTC. Translation gives CASRLQGRYGYTF.

The genes are TRBV7-2 and TRBJ2-7, with 13 bases matching TRBD2. The germline V gene has CDR1 SGHTA and CDR2 FQGNSA. CDR3 length: 17 amino acids. V lost 5 bases and J lost 4; bases outside the gene matches: 11. The CDR3 nucleotides are TGTGCCAGCAGCCGAGGACTAGCGGGGGAGGTAGCGTACGAGCAGTACTTC. Residues: CASSRGLAGEVAYEQYF.

The chain is built from TRBV6-1 and TRBJ1-3; the D is unclear. V was trimmed by 7 bases and J by 5 bases, leaving 12 bases between them. The germline V gene has CDR1 MNHNS and CDR2 SASEGT. This CDR3 contains 13 residues. Here the CDR3 DNA reads TGTGCCAGCACCAGTCTCGCTAGAAACACCATATATTTT. Its protein product is CASTSLARNTIYF.

The CDR3, as DNA: TGTGCCAGCAGCTTAGGACAGGGGGCTGAAGCTTTCTTT. Protein: CASSLGQGAEAFF. V gene TRBV11-1 combines with J gene TRBJ1-1; TRBD1 matches 9 bases. J gave up 6 bases and V 1 base, and 0 bases lay outside the gene matches. Germline V gene data show CDR1 as SGHAT and CDR2 as FQDESV (reference sequence). The CDR3 loop spans 13 amino acids.

J is TRBJ1-1 and V is TRBV14; D gene unclear. V was cut by 1 base and J by 5 bases, with 5 bases left in between. This CDR3 region has 12 residues. In germline, CDR1 is SGHDN, CDR2 FVKESK. The DNA for the CDR3 is TGTGCCAGCAGCCAAGTGGGGACTGAAGCTTTCTTT. Translating it yields CASSQVGTEAFF.

The rearrangement uses TRBV5-1 and TRBJ2-3; TRBD2 agrees at 11 bases. J gave up 2 bases and V 0 bases, and 2 bases lay outside the gene matches. The CDR3 is 16 amino acids. Germline CDR1 is SGHRS and CDR2 is YFSETQ. Here the CDR3 DNA reads TGCGCCAGCAGCTTGGCGACTAGCGGGGTCACAGATACGCAGTATTTT. Encoded protein: CASSLATSGVTDTQYF.

The V gene is TRBV5-1, the J gene TRBJ1-1; D call uncertain. The length of the CDR3 is 14 residues. Germline CDR1 is SGHRS and CDR2 is YFSETQ. Trimming left V 1 base short and J 1 base short, with 8 bases between. The chain's CDR3 is CASSLWRSNTEAFF. CDR3 DNA: TGCGCCAGCAGCTTGTGGAGGTCGAACACTGAAGCTTTCTTT. The whole variable domain, remainder taken from reference TRBV5-1 and TRBJ1-1, is KAGVTQTPRYLIKTRGQQVTLSCSPISGHRSVSWYQQTPGQGLQFLFEYFSETQRNKGNFPGRFSGRQFSNSRSEMNVSTLELGDSALYLCASSLWRSNTEAFFGQGTRLTVV.

This clone was observed once. The CDR3 reads CASSFPASEQYF. In nucleotides, the CDR3 is TGTGCCAGCAGCTTTCCGGCGAGCGAGCAGTACTTC. The J gene is TRBJ2-7, the V gene TRBV5-5; the D is unclear. V lost 2 bases, J lost 6 bases, and 9 bases lay in between. Per the germline V gene, CDR1 is SGHKS and CDR2 is YYEKEE (reference sequence). The CDR3 spans 12 residues.